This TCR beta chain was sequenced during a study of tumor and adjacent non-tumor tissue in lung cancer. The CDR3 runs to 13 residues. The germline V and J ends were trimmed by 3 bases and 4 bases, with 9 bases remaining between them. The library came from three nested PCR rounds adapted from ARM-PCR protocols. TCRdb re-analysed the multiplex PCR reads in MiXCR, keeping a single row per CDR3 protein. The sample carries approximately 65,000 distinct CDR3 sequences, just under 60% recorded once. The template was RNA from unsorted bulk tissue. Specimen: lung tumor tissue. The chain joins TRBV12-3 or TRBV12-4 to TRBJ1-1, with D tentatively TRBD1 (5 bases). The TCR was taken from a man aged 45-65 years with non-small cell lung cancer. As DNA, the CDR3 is TGTGCCAGCAGTTTGGGGGGGTTCACTGAAGCTTTCTTT. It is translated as CASSLGGFTEAFF.